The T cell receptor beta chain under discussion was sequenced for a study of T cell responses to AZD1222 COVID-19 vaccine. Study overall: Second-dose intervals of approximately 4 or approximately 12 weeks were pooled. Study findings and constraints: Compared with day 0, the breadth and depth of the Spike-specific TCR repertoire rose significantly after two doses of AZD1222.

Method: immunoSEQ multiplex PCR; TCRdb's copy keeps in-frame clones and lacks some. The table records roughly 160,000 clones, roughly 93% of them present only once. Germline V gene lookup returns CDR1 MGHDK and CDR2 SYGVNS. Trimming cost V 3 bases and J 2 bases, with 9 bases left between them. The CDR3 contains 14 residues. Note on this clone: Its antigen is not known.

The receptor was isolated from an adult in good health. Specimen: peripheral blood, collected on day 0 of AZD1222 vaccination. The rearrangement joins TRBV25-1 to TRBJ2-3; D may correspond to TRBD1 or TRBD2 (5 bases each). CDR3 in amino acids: CASSDWGSTDTQYF. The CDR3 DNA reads TGTGCCAGCAGTGACTGGGGGTCCACAGATACGCAGTATTTT.